A single sample is the source of the 27 T cell receptor beta chains below, sequenced in a study of control samples from healthy donors and cancer patients. Generated by immunoSEQ multiplex PCR, the TCRdb table keeps only in-frame clones and is missing some. Among some 250,000 clones listed, approximately 80% were seen once. Material: PBMCs. Receptors were obtained from a woman aged 55-69 years with lung cancer.

The chain joins TRBV27 to TRBJ1-6, with 7 bases fitting TRBD1. Germline V gives CDR1 MNHEY, CDR2 SMNVEV (reference sequence). The CDR3 loop spans 14 amino acids. The trim removed 3 bases at V and 5 bases at J, leaving 1 base unmatched. CDR3 in amino acids: CASSLDRNNSPLHF. CDR3 DNA: TGTGCCAGCAGTTTGGACAGGAATAATTCACCCCTCCACTTT.

Many counts were recorded for this clone. The chain recombines TRBV2 with TRBJ1-5; 9 bases match TRBD1. The germline CDR1 and CDR2 sequences are SNHLY and FYNNEI. The CDR3 totals 14 residues. The V segment lost 7 bases and the J segment 7 bases; nucleotides outside the gene matches: 8. The DNA for the CDR3 is TGTGCCAGCACTCAGGGACAGGGCGGCCAGCCCCAGCATTTT. Amino acids: CASTQGQGGQPQHF.

This clone has a count of ten or more. Other DNA sequences in this sample translate to the same CDR3. The V call is TRBV9, the J call TRBJ2-7, with 8 bases lining up with TRBD2. With V trimmed by 4 bases and J by 6 bases, 6 bases remained unmatched. CDR1 is SGDLS, CDR2 YYNGEE, per germline. The CDR3 covers 13 residues. The CDR3 region is CASSPSGGSEQYF. DNA of the CDR3: TGTGCCAGCAGCCCCTCGGGGGGGAGCGAGCAGTACTTC.

This chain connects TRBV7-8 to TRBJ2-7, with D tentatively TRBD1 (6 bases). V was clipped by 4 bases and J by 2 bases, with 12 bases between them. CDR3 size: 14 residues. From germline, CDR1 is SGHVS and CDR2 FQNEAQ. The CDR3 nucleotides are TGTGCCAGCAGCTCTCGGGACACCGCCTACGAGCAGTACTTC. Its protein product is CASSSRDTAYEQYF.

This clone was seen just once. The rearrangement links TRBV2 to TRBJ2-3; 12 positions agree with TRBD2. Germline-derived CDR1 and CDR2 are SNHLY and FYNNEI. The J segment lost 2 bases and the V segment lost 7 bases, leaving 7 bases of the junction unmatched. There are 16 residues in the CDR3. CDR3 sequence (DNA): TGTGCCAGCATTCAGGGACTAGCGGGCCTCACAGATACGCAGTATTTT. As protein: CASIQGLAGLTDTQYF.

The chain's CDR3 is CATSDFSGNGYTF. In DNA, the CDR3 is TGTGCCACCAGTGATTTTTCAGGGAATGGCTACACCTTC. V and J are TRBV24-1 and TRBJ1-2, with D possibly TRBD1 on 5 matching bases. V lost 1 base and J lost 6, with 8 bases in between. Germline CDR1 KGHDR, CDR2 SFDVKD. This CDR3 is 13 amino acids long.

For this clone: Additional DNA sequences in this sample encode the identical CDR3. The rearrangement uses TRBV11-2 and TRBJ2-7, with D maybe TRBD1 (6 bases). CDR3 size: 12 residues. The germline V gene has CDR1 SGHAT and CDR2 FQNNGV. Trimming pared 0 bases from V and 7 bases from J, leaving 7 bases between. CDR3: CASSLDRGEQYF. The CDR3 nucleotides read TGTGCCAGCAGCTTAGACAGGGGTGAGCAGTACTTC.

The V gene is TRBV18, the J gene TRBJ2-5, with D perhaps TRBD2 (6 bases). CDR1 KGHSH and CDR2 LQKENI come from the germline V gene. CDR3 length: 13 amino acids. Trimming removed 2 bases from V and 7 bases from J, with 11 bases in between. In DNA, the CDR3 is TGTGCCAGCTCACCAGGAGGGGACGGGACCCAGTACTTC. Amino acids: CASSPGGDGTQYF.

The chain recombines TRBV2 with TRBJ1-5; 7 nucleotides align to TRBD1. The V gene's germline CDR1 is SNHLY and CDR2 FYNNEI. V was pared by 6 bases and J by 3 bases, with 5 bases of the junction left unmatched. The CDR3 covers 14 residues. CDR3 DNA sequence: TGTGCCAGCAGATTCGACAGGGACAATCAGCCCCAGCATTTT. It encodes CASRFDRDNQPQHF.

This clone was counted once. V usage is TRBV12-3 or TRBV12-4 and J usage is TRBJ2-2; TRBD1 is a possible D gene (5 bases). Trimming shortened V by 7 bases and J by 1 base, and 7 bases separated the two germline ends. This CDR3 has 13 amino acids. Written as DNA, the CDR3 is TGTGCCAGCACCCAGGGGAACACCGGGGAGCTGTTTTTT. Its protein product is CASTQGNTGELFF.

The chain has TRBV12-3 or TRBV12-4 and TRBJ1-4, with D perhaps matching TRBD1 (5 bases). Trimming left V 6 bases short and J 8 bases short, with 10 bases between. The CDR3 sequence is 12 residues long. CDR3 residues: CASRWTREKLFF. CDR3 coding DNA: TGTGCCAGCAGATGGACACGCGAAAAACTGTTTTTT.

CDR3 in amino acids: CASSQGRQGAITEAFF. CDR3 in DNA: TGTGCCAGCAGCCAAGGCCGCCAGGGGGCGATCACTGAAGCTTTCTTT. The gene calls are TRBV4-2 and TRBJ1-1, with 8 bases aligning to TRBD1. Trimming removed 1 base from V and 4 bases from J; junction bases left unmatched: 8. The germline V gene encodes CDR1 LGHNA and CDR2 YNFKEQ. This CDR3 comprises 16 residues.

This chain uses TRBV19 with TRBJ2-7, with 7 bases fitting TRBD1. V lost 8 bases to trimming and J lost 2 bases; unmatched junction nucleotides: 9. Germline CDR1 LNHDA, CDR2 SQIVND (reference sequence). This CDR3 comprises 14 residues. The CDR3 region is CASETGTEAYEQYF. As DNA, the CDR3 is TGTGCCAGTGAGACCGGGACAGAGGCCTACGAGCAGTACTTC.

The rearrangement uses TRBV4-2 and TRBJ1-4; no clear D. CDR3 length: 15 amino acids. V was cut by 0 bases and J by 4 bases, with 9 bases left in between. Per the germline V gene, CDR1 is LGHNA and CDR2 is YNFKEQ. In nucleotides, the CDR3 is TGTGCCAGCAGCCAAGATATGGCGATTAATGAAAAACTGTTTTTT. Amino acid sequence: CASSQDMAINEKLFF.

The chain links TRBV27 to TRBJ1-1; the D is unclear. CDR1 is MNHEY, CDR2 SMNVEV, per germline (reference sequence). Trimming pared 8 bases from V and 8 bases from J, leaving 12 bases between. The CDR3 is 11 amino acids. CDR3 loop: CASPSQAEAFF. DNA of the CDR3: TGTGCCAGCCCATCGCAGGCGGAAGCTTTCTTT.

This clone was observed many times. This chain joins TRBV3-1 (or the pseudogene TRBV3-2) and TRBJ1-1; D is undetermined. The V end lost 0 bases, the J end lost 1 base, and 9 bases lay between the germline ends. Germline V gives CDR1 LGHDT, CDR2 YNNKEL (reference sequence). The CDR3 loop spans 15 amino acids. CDR3 amino acids: CASSQEVNGNTEAFF. The CDR3 coding sequence is TGTGCCAGCAGCCAAGAAGTTAACGGGAACACTGAAGCTTTCTTT.

CDR3 sequence: CASSENSYYMNTEAFF. CDR3 in DNA: TGTGCCAGCAGTGAAAACAGTTACTATATGAACACTGAAGCTTTCTTT. The rearrangement links TRBV2 to TRBJ1-1; D ambiguous. CDR3 length: 16 residues. The germline gives CDR1 SNHLY, CDR2 FYNNEI. Trimming pared 2 bases from V and 0 bases from J, leaving 13 bases between.

The V call is TRBV2, the J call TRBJ1-4; 7 bases are a match to TRBD1. CDR3 size: 15 residues. V shed 1 base, J shed 8 bases, and the junction held 7 bases outside the gene matches. The germline gives CDR1 SNHLY, CDR2 FYNNEI. CDR3 in amino acids: CASSEEVGGWEKLFF. CDR3 sequence (DNA): TGTGCCAGCAGTGAAGAGGTAGGGGGCTGGGAAAAACTGTTTTTT.

For the CDR3, the DNA is TGCGCCAGCAGCACGAAAGGGTACAATGAGCAGTTCTTC. Translated, it gives CASSTKGYNEQFF. The chain employs TRBV10-2 and TRBJ2-1, with D unresolved. The CDR3 is made up of 13 amino acids. The V end lost 6 bases, the J end lost 4 bases, and 10 bases lay between the germline ends. Germline CDR1 WSHSY, CDR2 SAAADI.

V is TRBV5-6 and J is TRBJ2-7, with 10 bases aligning to TRBD1. The germline gives CDR1 SGHDT, CDR2 YYEEEE. The junction had 4 bases not matched to a gene; V was cut back by 5 bases and J by 2 bases. This CDR3 comprises 14 residues. The CDR3 DNA is TGTGCCAGCAGGGGGGGACAGGGGACCTACGAGCAGTACTTC. Its protein product is CASRGGQGTYEQYF.

This rearrangement joins TRBV19 to TRBJ1-5; the D gene is possibly TRBD1 (5 bases). Germline V gene data show CDR1 as LNHDA and CDR2 as SQIVND (reference sequence). The CDR3 has 13 residues. With 4 bases removed from V and 4 bases from J, the gap between germline ends came to 8 bases. This CDR3 is CASSTGTNQPQHF. The CDR3 nucleotides are TGTGCCAGTAGTACGGGGACGAATCAGCCCCAGCATTTT.

The chain recombines TRBV5-1 with TRBJ1-1; possibly TRBD1 for D (5 bases). CDR3 length: 15 amino acids. CDR1 is SGHRS, CDR2 YFSETQ, per germline. Trimming removed 5 bases at V and 5 bases at J, with 19 bases between. This chain's CDR3 is CASRFLTEGGTEAFF. The CDR3 nucleotides are TGCGCCAGCAGGTTTCTGACAGAAGGTGGTACTGAAGCTTTCTTT.

The chain uses TRBV10-3 and TRBJ2-7; maybe TRBD1 (5 bases). The V gene's germline CDR1 is ENHRY and CDR2 SYGVKD. The CDR3 has 11 residues. The DNA for the CDR3 is TGTGCTACCTGCAGGGACTACGAGCAGTACTTC. Protein product: CATCRDYEQYF.

This clone was seen repeatedly, ten times or more. Here the CDR3 reads CASSSPGGLYGYTF. The CDR3 DNA follows: TGTGCCAGCAGTTCCCCGGGGGGACTCTATGGCTACACCTTC. J is TRBJ1-2 and V is TRBV6-5, with D possibly matching TRBD1 (5 bases). The germline CDR1 and CDR2 sequences are MNHEY and SVGAGI. V was shortened by 4 bases and J by 4 bases, with 13 bases between the two germline ends. The CDR3 runs 14 residues.

The genes are TRBV10-2 and TRBJ1-1; D uncertain. The CDR3 extends over 13 amino acids. The V gene lost 3 bases and the J gene lost 7 bases, with 12 bases spanning the gap. CDR1 and CDR2 (germline): WSHSY, SAAADI. The CDR3 sequence is CASSENGPSEAFF. The CDR3 DNA sequence: TGCGCCAGCAGTGAAAACGGACCAAGTGAAGCTTTCTTT.

CDR3 in DNA: TGTGCCAGCAGCCAAACCGGGACAGGGGATGAAGCTTTCTTT. Translated, it gives CASSQTGTGDEAFF. The chain is built from TRBV3-1 (or the pseudogene TRBV3-2) and TRBJ1-1, with 10 nucleotides matching TRBD1. Trimming cost V 2 bases and J 7 bases; bases outside gene matches: 4. Germline lookup yields CDR1 LGHDT and CDR2 YNNKEL (reference sequence). The CDR3 consists of 14 residues.

This clone was detected once. This rearrangement joins TRBV9 to TRBJ2-1; 12 bases are a match to TRBD2. This CDR3 spans 15 amino acids. CDR1 SGDLS and CDR2 YYNGEE come from the germline V gene. J lost 8 bases, V lost 5 bases, and 8 bases had no gene match. This CDR3 is CASSVRLAGAHEQFF. The DNA of the CDR3 is TGTGCCAGCAGTGTCCGACTAGCGGGAGCACATGAGCAGTTCTTC.